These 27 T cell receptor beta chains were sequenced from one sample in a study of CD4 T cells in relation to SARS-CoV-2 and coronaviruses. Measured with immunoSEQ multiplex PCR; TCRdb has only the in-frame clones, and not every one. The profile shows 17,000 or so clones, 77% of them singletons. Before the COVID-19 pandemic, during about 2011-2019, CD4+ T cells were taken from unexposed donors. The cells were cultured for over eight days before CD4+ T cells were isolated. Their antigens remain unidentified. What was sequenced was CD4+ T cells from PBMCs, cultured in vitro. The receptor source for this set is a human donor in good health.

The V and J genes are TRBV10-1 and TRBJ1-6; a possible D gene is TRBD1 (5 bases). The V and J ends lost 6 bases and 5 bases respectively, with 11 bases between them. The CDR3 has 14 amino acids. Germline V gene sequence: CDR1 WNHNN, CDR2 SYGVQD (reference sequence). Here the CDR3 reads CASSETENNSPLHF. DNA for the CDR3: TGCGCCAGCAGCGAGACAGAAAATAATTCACCCCTCCACTTT.

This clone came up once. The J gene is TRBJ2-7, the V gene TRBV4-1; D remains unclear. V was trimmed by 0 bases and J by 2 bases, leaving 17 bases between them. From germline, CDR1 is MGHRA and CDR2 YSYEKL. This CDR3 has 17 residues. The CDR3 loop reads CASSQEPPLAGTYEQYF. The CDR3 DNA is TGCGCCAGCAGCCAAGAGCCCCCCTTGGCAGGAACCTACGAGCAGTACTTC.

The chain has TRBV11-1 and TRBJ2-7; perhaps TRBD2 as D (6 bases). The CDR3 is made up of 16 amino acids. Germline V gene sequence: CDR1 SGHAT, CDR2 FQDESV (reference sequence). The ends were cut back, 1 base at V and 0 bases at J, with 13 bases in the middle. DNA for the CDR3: TGTGCCAGCAGCTTAGTCGACGGCGGGATCTCCTACGAGCAGTACTTC. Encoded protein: CASSLVDGGISYEQYF. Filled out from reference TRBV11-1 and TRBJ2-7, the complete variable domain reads EAEVAQSPRYKITEKSQAVAFWCDPISGHATLYWYRQILGQGPELLVQFQDESVVDDSQLPKDRFSAERLKGVDSTLKIQPAELGDSAMYLCASSLVDGGISYEQYFGPGTRLTVT.

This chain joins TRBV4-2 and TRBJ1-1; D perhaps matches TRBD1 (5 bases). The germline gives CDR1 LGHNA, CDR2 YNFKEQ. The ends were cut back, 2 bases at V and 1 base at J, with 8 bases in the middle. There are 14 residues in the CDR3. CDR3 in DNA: TGTGCCAGCAGCCAAATTACAGGGAACACTGAAGCTTTCTTT. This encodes CASSQITGNTEAFF.

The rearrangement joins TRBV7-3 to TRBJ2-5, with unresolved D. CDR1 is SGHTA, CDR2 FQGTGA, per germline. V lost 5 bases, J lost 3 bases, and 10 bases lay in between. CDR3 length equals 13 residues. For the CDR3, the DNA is TGTGCCAGCAGCGAAGGATTCAAAGAGACCCAGTACTTC. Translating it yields CASSEGFKETQYF. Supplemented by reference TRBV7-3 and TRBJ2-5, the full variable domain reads GAGVSQTPSNKVTEKGKYVELRCDPISGHTALYWYRQSLGQGPEFLIYFQGTGAADDSGLPNDRFFAVRPEGSVSTLKIQRTERGDSAVYLCASSEGFKETQYFGPGTRLLVL.

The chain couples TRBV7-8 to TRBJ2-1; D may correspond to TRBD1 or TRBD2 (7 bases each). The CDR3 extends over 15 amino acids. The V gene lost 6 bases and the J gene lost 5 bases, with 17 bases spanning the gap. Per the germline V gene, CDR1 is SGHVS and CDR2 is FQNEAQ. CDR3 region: CASSPRGGLNNEQFF. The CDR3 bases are TGTGCCAGCAGTCCCAGGGGGGGGTTGAACAATGAGCAGTTCTTC.

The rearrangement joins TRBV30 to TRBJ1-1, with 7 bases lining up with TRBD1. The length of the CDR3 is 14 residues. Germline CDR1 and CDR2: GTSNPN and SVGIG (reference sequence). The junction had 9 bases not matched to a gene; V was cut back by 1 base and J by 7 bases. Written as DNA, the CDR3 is TGTGCCTGGAGTGAGGGACAGAAAGGAGATGAAGCTTTCTTT. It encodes CAWSEGQKGDEAFF. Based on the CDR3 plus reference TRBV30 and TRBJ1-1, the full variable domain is SQTIHQWPATLVQPVGSPLSLECTVEGTSNPNLYWYRQAAGRGLQLLFYSVGIGQISSEVPQNLSASRPQDRQFILSSKKLLLSDSGFYLCAWSEGQKGDEAFFGQGTRLTVV.

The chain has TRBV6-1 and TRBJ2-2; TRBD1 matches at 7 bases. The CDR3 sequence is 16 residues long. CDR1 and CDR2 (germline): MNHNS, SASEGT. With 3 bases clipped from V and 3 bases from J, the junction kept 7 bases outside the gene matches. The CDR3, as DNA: TGTGCCAGCAGTGAGCCATTCGGGACAGACACCGGGGAGCTGTTTTTT. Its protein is CASSEPFGTDTGELFF.

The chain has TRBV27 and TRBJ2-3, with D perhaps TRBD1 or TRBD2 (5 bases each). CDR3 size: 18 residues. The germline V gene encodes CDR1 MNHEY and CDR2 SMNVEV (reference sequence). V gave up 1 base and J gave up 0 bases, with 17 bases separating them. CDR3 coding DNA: TGTGCCAGCAGTTTATTGGCCTTCCGGGGCCGTAGCACAGATACGCAGTATTTT. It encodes CASSLLAFRGRSTDTQYF.

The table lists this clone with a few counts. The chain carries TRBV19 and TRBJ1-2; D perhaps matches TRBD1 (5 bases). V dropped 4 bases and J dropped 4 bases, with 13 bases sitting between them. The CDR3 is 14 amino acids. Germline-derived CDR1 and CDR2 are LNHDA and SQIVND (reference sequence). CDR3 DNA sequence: TGTGCCAGTAGTACCCAGGGTTTTGGCTATGGCTACACCTTC. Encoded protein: CASSTQGFGYGYTF. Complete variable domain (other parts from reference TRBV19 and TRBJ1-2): DGGITQSPKYLFRKEGQNVTLSCEQNLNHDAMYWYRQDPGQGLRLIYYSQIVNDFQKGDIAEGYSVSREKKESFPLTVTSAQKNPTAFYLCASSTQGFGYGYTFGSGTRLTVV.

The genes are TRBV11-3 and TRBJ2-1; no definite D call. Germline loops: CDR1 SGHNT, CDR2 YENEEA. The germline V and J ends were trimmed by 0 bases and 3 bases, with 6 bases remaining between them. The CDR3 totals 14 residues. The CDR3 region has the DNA TGTGCCAGCAGCTTAGATTCACACTACAATGAGCAGTTCTTC. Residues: CASSLDSHYNEQFF.

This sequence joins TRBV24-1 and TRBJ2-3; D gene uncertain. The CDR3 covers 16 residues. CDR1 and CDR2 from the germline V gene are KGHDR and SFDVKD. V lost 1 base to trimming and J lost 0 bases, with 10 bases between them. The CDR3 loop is CATSDFGEPSTDTQYF. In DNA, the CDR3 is TGTGCCACCAGTGATTTTGGGGAACCTAGCACAGATACGCAGTATTTT.

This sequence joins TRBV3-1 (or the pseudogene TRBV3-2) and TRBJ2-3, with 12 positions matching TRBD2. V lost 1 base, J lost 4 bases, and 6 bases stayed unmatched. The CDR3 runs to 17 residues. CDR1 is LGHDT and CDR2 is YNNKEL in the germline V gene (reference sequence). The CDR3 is CASSQVPGLAGADTQYF. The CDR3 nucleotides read TGTGCCAGCAGCCAAGTTCCGGGACTAGCGGGTGCAGATACGCAGTATTTT.

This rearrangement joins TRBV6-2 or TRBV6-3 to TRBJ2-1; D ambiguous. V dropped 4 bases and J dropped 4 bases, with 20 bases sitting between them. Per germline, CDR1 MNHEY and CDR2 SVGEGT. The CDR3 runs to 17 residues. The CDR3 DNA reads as TGTGCCAGCAGTTTCCCGAAATCGGCTACGAAATACAATGAGCAGTTCTTC. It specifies CASSFPKSATKYNEQFF.

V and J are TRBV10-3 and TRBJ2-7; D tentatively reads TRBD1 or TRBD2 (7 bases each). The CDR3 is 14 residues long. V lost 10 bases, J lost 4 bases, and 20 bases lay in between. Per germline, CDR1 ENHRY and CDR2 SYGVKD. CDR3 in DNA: TGTGCCAGCAACTACGGGGAGGGGGCTTACGAGCAGTACTTC. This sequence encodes CASNYGEGAYEQYF.

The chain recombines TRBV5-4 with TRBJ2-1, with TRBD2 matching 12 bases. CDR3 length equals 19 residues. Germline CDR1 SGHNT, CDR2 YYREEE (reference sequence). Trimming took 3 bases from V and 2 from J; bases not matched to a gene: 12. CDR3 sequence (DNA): TGTGCCAGCAGCTCCGACCCTTTGACTAGCGGGAGTACCTACAATGAGCAGTTCTTC. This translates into CASSSDPLTSGSTYNEQFF.

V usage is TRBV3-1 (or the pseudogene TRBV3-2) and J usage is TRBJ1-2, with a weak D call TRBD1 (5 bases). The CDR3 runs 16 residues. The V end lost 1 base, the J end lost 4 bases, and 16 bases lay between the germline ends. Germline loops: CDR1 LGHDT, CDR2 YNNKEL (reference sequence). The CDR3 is CASSQGLGTEGYGYTF. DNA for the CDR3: TGTGCCAGCAGCCAAGGTCTGGGGACGGAGGGCTATGGCTACACCTTC.

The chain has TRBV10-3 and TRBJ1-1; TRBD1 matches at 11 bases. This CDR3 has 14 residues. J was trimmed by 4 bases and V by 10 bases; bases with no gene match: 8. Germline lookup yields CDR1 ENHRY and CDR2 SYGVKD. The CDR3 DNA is TGTGCCACCTGGGACAGGGGGTTTAGCACTGAAGCTTTCTTT. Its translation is CATWDRGFSTEAFF.

For the CDR3, the DNA is TGTGCCAGCAGTGAAACAGCGGGGGGGTACAATGAGCAGTTCTTC. Encoded protein: CASSETAGGYNEQFF. The rearrangement joins TRBV6-1 to TRBJ2-1; 10 positions match TRBD2. The CDR3 length is 15 residues. J gave up 4 bases and V 2 bases, and 2 bases lay outside the gene matches. Germline loops: CDR1 MNHNS, CDR2 SASEGT.

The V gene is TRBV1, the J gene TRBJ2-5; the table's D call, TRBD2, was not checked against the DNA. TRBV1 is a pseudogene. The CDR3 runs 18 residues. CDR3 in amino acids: CTSSQEQTGREVEETQYF. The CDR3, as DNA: TGCACCAGCAGCCAAGAACAGACCGGGCGGGAGGTTGAGGAGACCCAGTACTTC.

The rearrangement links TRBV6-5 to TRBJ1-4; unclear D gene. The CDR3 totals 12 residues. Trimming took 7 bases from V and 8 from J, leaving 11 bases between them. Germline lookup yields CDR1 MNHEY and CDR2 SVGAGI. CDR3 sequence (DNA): TGTGCCAGCAAGAGTTTAGAAGAAAAACTGTTTTTT. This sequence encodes CASKSLEEKLFF.

This CDR3 is CASSLVQYLGRNTEAFF. DNA for the CDR3: TGCGCCAGCAGCCTGGTCCAGTATCTGGGGAGAAACACTGAAGCTTTCTTT. The V gene is TRBV5-1, the J gene TRBJ1-1, with no clear D. V lost 4 bases, J lost 2 bases, and 21 bases lay in between. The CDR3 spans 17 residues. Germline CDR1 and CDR2: SGHRS and YFSETQ.

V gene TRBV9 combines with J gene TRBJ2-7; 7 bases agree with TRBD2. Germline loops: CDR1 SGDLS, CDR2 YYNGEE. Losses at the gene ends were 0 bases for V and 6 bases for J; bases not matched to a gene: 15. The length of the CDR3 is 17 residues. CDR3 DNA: TGTGCCAGCAGCGTAGGACCCTTGGTCGCGGGAGAGTCCGAGCAGTACTTC. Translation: CASSVGPLVAGESEQYF.

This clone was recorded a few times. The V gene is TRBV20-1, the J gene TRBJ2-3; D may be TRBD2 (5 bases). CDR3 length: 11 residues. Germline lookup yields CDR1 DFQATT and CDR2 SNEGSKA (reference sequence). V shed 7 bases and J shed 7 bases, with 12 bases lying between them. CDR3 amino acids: CSGLQGNTQYF. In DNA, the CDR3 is TGCAGTGGACTACAAGGGAATACGCAGTATTTT.

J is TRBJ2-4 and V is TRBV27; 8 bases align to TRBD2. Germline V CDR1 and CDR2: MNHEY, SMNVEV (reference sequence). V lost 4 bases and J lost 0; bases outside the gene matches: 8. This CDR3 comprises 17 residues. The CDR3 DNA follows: TGTGCCAGCAGTTCCCGGACTAGCCACCTAGCCAAAAACATTCAGTACTTC. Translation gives CASSSRTSHLAKNIQYF.

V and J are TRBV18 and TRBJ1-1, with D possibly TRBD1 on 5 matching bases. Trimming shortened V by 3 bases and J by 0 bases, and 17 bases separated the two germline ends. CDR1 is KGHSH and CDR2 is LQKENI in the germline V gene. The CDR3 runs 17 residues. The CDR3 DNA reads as TGTGCCAGCTCACCCCAATTCTTGGGGGAGATGAACACTGAAGCTTTCTTT. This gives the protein CASSPQFLGEMNTEAFF. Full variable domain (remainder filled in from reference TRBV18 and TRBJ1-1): NAGVMQNPRHLVRRRGQEARLRCSPMKGHSHVYWYRQLPEEGLKFMVYLQKENIIDESGMPKERFSAEFPKEGPSILRIQQVVRGDSAAYFCASSPQFLGEMNTEAFFGQGTRLTVV.

The CDR3, as DNA: TGTGCCAGCAGCCTGGGACTAGCGGGGCAGTACGAGCAGTACTTC. Translating it yields CASSLGLAGQYEQYF. The chain combines TRBV9 with TRBJ2-7, with 13 bases lining up with TRBD2. V shed 4 bases, J shed 4 bases, and the junction held 5 bases outside the gene matches. The CDR3 is 15 residues long. CDR1 and CDR2 (germline): SGDLS, YYNGEE.